This is a list of T cell receptor beta chains from one sample in a study of T cell responses to AZD1222 COVID-19 vaccine. Generated by immunoSEQ multiplex PCR, the TCRdb table keeps only in-frame clones and is missing some. This sample yields some 100,000 clones, of which approximately 87% are seen a single time; roughly 10% belongs to the top ten. The sample in question was peripheral blood, obtained 28 days after the second AZD1222 dose. The receptors were gathered from an adult who received the AZD1222 COVID-19 vaccine. The CDR3 runs from the conserved cysteine through the conserved F or W. D genes are given only for firm matches. Clone size, where shown, is once, few, many, or a class for clones that have expanded.

DNA | CDR3 | D | J | size | V
TGTGCCAGCAGCCAAGGAATGGACTATGGCTACACCTTC | CASSQGMDYGYTF | . | TRBJ1-2 | few | TRBV14
TGTGCCAGCAGTTACTTCGGGGCCAGCTATACGCAGTATTTT | CASSYFGASYTQYF | . | TRBJ2-3 | . | TRBV6-5
TGCGCCAGCAGCCTACGGGCCGATTACAATGAGCAGTTCTTC | CASSLRADYNEQFF | . | TRBJ2-1 | . | TRBV5-1
TGTGCCAGCACCGAGGGGACTCGCCGCTCCTACAATGAGCAGTTCTTC | CASTEGTRRSYNEQFF | . | TRBJ2-1 | . | TRBV5-4
TGTGCCAGCAACTGGGGGGCGGGAGGGCCTTCCGATGAGCAGTTCTTC | CASNWGAGGPSDEQFF | TRBD2 | TRBJ2-1 | . | TRBV7-2
TGTGCCAGCAGTTTTTCCGGGACAGTCTCCGAGCAGTACTTC | CASSFSGTVSEQYF | TRBD1 | TRBJ2-7 | few | TRBV28
TGCGCCAGCAGCCTAACCACAGGGACGAACACCGGGGAGCTGTTTTTT | CASSLTTGTNTGELFF | . | TRBJ2-2 | . | TRBV5-1
TGTGCCAGCAGTCCAATTACAGGATCTGGAAACACCATATATTTT | CASSPITGSGNTIYF | . | TRBJ1-3 | . | TRBV6-5
TGCAGCGTTAATTTGGCTGCTGAAGCTTTCTTT | CSVNLAAEAFF | . | TRBJ1-1 | . | TRBV29-1
TGTGCCAGCCTTTCTTTTAGCGGGACAGATACGCAGTATTTT | CASLSFSGTDTQYF | TRBD2 | TRBJ2-3 | . | TRBV27
TGCGCCAGCAGGAGAGGTGGACTAGCGGAACCCTACGAGCAGTACTTC | CASRRGGLAEPYEQYF | TRBD2 | TRBJ2-7 | . | TRBV5-1
TGCGCCAGCAGTCAATCCTCCGGGACATCAACAACTAATGAAAAACTGTTTTTT | CASSQSSGTSTTNEKLFF | . | TRBJ1-4 | . | TRBV23-1
TGTGCCAGCAGCTCAGCGCATGCAACTAATGAAAAACTGTTTTTT | CASSSAHATNEKLFF | . | TRBJ1-4 | . | TRBV7-9
TGTGCCAGCAGTGGACAACGTTACTACGAGCAGTACTTC | CASSGQRYYEQYF | . | TRBJ2-7 | . | TRBV2
TGCGCCGTAGCGGGACGGAGCGGTGGCACCGGGGAGCTGTTTTTT | CAVAGRSGGTGELFF | TRBD2 | TRBJ2-2 | . | TRBV5-1
TGTGCCAGCAGCTGGGGCACAGGGATACCTAATGAAAAACTGTTTTTT | CASSWGTGIPNEKLFF | . | TRBJ1-4 | . | TRBV5-6
TGTGCCAGCAGCAACGACAGGGGGCATGGACAGCCCCAGCATTTT | CASSNDRGHGQPQHF | TRBD1 | TRBJ1-5 | . | TRBV6-5
TGTGCCAGCAGTGTGAGGGACCCTGCCTACGAGCAGTACTTC | CASSVRDPAYEQYF | . | TRBJ2-7 | . | TRBV27
TGTGCCAGCAGCGTAGACCCCGGGTTAAATCAGCCCCAGCATTTT | CASSVDPGLNQPQHF | . | TRBJ1-5 | once | TRBV9
TGTGCCAGCAGTCTAGACTCTTACAATGAGCAGTTCTTC | CASSLDSYNEQFF | . | TRBJ2-1 | . | TRBV6-4
TGTGCCAGCAGCCGGGGAGGGACTGGAAACACCATATATTTT | CASSRGGTGNTIYF | . | TRBJ1-3 | . | TRBV6-5
TGTGCCATCAGGAGTGACAGGGGGGACGTCTACGAGCAGTACTTC | CAIRSDRGDVYEQYF | TRBD1 | TRBJ2-7 | few | TRBV10-3
TGTGCCAGCAGCCGCGACCTCTATAATTCACCCCTCCACTTT | CASSRDLYNSPLHF | . | TRBJ1-6 | . | TRBV7-2
TGTGCCTGGAGTGCCGTACTCGTGAACACTGAAGCTTTCTTT | CAWSAVLVNTEAFF | . | TRBJ1-1 | . | TRBV30
TGTGCCAGCAGCGACCGGGCCAGCACAGATACGCAGTATTTT | CASSDRASTDTQYF | . | TRBJ2-3 | . | TRBV9
TGTGCCAGCAGCGGACAGGGGAATCAGCCCCAGCATTTT | CASSGQGNQPQHF | TRBD1 | TRBJ1-5 | . | TRBV2
TGTGCCATCAGTGATTGGGATGGGCCCATTGAAGCTTTCTTT | CAISDWDGPIEAFF | . | TRBJ1-1 | . | TRBV10-3
TGTGCCAGCAGCCCGGGGACAGGGCAATCCGGCGAGCAGTACTTC | CASSPGTGQSGEQYF | TRBD1 | TRBJ2-7 | . | TRBV5-4
TGTGCCAGCAGCCCCGGTGGCGGGCACACCGGGGAGCTGTTTTTT | CASSPGGGHTGELFF | . | TRBJ2-2 | . | TRBV3-1/TRBV3-2
TGTGCCAGCAGTGGACAGGCGAACACCGGGGAGCTGTTTTTT | CASSGQANTGELFF | TRBD1 | TRBJ2-2 | . | TRBV27
TGTGCCAGCGAAGGATTGAACACTGAAGCTTTCTTT | CASEGLNTEAFF | . | TRBJ1-1 | once | TRBV18
TGTGCCAGCAGCCTCCCGGCAGAAACCACAGATACGCAGTATTTT | CASSLPAETTDTQYF | . | TRBJ2-3 | . | TRBV5-5